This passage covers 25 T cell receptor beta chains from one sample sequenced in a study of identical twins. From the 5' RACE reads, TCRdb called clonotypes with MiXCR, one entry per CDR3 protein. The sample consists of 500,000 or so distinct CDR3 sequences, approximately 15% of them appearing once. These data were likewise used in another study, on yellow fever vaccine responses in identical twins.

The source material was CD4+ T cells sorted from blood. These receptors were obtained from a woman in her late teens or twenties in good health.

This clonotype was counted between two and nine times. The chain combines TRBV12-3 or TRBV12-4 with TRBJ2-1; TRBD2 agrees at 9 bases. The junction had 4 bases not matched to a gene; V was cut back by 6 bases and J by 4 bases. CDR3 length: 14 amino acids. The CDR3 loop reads CASRGLAAYNEQFF. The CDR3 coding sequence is TGTGCCAGCAGGGGACTAGCAGCTTACAATGAGCAGTTCTTC.

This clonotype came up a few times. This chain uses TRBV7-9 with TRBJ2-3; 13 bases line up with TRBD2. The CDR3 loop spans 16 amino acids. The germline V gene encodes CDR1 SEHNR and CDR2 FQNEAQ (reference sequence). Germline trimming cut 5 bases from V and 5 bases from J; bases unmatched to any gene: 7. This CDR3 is CASSPWTSGSRDTQYF. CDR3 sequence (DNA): TGTGCCAGCAGCCCCTGGACTAGCGGGAGTCGAGATACGCAGTATTTT.

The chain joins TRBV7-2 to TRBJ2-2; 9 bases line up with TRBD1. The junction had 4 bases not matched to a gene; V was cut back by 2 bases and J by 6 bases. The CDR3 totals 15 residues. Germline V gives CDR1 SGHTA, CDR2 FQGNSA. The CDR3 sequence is CASSLMTGGAGELFF. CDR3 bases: TGTGCCAGCAGCTTAATGACAGGGGGGGCCGGGGAGCTGTTTTTT.

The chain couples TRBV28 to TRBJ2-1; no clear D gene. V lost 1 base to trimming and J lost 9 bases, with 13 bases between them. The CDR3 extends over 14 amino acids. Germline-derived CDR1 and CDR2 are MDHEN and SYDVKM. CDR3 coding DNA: TGTGCCAGCAGTTTATCTTCCCCTCAAAGTGAGCAGTTCTTC. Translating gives CASSLSSPQSEQFF.

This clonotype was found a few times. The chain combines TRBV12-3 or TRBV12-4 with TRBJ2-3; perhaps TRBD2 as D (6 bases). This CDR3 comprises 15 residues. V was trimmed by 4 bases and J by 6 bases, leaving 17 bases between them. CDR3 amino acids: CASSSGRSAWDTQYF. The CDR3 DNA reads TGTGCCAGCAGTTCCGGGAGAAGCGCTTGGGATACGCAGTATTTT.

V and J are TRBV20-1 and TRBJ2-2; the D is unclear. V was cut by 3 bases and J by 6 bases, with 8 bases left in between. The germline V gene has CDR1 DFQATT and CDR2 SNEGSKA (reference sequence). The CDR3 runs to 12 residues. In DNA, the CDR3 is TGCAGTGCTAGTGAGTGGGCCGGGGAGCTGTTTTTT. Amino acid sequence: CSASEWAGELFF.

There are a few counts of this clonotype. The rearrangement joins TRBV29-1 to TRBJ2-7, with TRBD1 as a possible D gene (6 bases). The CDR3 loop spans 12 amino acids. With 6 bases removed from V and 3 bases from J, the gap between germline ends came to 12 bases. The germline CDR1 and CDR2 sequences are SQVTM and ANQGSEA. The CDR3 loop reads CSVQGSLYEQYF. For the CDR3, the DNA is TGCAGCGTCCAGGGGTCCCTCTACGAGCAGTACTTC.

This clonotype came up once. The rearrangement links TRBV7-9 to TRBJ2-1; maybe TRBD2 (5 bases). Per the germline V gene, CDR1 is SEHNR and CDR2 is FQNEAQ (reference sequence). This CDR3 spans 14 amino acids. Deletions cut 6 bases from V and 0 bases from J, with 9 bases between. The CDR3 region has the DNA TGTGCCAGCAGGGACTTCGCCTCCTACAATGAGCAGTTCTTC. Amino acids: CASRDFASYNEQFF.

The CDR3 DNA is TGTGCCAGCAGTTTCACAGGGAGGGGGTACGAGCAGTACTTC. It codes for CASSFTGRGYEQYF. The chain has TRBV28 and TRBJ2-7, with D perhaps matching TRBD2 (7 bases). This CDR3 is built from 14 residues. V lost 3 bases to trimming and J lost 4 bases, with 13 bases between them. Looked up from germline, CDR1 is MDHEN and CDR2 is SYDVKM.

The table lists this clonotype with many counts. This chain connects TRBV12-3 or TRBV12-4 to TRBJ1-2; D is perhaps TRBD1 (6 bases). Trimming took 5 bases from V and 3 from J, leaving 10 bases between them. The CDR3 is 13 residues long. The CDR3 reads CASSQRTDYGYTF. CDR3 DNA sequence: TGTGCCAGCAGTCAACGGACAGACTATGGCTACACCTTC.

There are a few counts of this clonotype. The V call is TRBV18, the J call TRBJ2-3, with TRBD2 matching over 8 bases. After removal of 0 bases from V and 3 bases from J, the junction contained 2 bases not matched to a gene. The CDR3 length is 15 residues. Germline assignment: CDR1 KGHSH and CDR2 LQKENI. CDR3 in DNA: TGTGCCAGCTCACCACCGGGCGGGAGGACAGATACGCAGTATTTT. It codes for CASSPPGGRTDTQYF.

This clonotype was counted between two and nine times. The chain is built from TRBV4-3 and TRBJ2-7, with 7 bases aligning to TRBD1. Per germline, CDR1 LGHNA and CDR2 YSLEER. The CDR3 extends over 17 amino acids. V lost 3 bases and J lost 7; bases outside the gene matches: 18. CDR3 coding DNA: TGCGCCAGCAGCCATCCCTCACCGGGACAGCACAAAAGGGAGCAGTACTTC. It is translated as CASSHPSPGQHKREQYF.

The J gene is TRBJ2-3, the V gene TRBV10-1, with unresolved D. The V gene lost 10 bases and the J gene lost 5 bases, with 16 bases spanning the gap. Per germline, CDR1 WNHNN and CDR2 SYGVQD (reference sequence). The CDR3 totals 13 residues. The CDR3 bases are TGCGCCACCCAGGCCCGGCGAGGAGATACGCAGTATTTT. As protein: CATQARRGDTQYF.

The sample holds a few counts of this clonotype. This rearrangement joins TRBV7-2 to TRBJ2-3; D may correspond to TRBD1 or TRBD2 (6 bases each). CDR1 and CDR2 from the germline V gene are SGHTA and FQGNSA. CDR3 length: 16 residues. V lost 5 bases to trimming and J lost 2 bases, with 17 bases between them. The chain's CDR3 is CASSHLTWGATDTQYF. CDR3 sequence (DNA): TGTGCCAGCAGCCACCTCACCTGGGGGGCCACAGATACGCAGTATTTT. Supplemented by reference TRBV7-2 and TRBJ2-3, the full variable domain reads GAGVSQSPSNKVTEKGKDVELRCDPISGHTALYWYRQSLGQGLEFLIYFQGNSAPDKSGLPSDRFSAERTGGSVSTLTIQRTQQEDSAVYLCASSHLTWGATDTQYFGPGTRLTVL.

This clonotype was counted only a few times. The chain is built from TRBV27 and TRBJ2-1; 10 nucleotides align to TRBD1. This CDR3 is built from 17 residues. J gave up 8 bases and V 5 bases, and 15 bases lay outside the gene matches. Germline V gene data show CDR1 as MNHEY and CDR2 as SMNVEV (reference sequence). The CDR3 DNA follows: TGTGCCAGCAGTCGTAAACCGGGGACAGGGGTGTGGGATGAGCAGTTCTTC. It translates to CASSRKPGTGVWDEQFF.

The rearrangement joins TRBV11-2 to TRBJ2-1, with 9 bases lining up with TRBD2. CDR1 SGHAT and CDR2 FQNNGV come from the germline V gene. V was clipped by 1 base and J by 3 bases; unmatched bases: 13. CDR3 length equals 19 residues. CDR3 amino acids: CASSLVSSFGLANYNEQFF. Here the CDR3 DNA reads TGTGCCAGCAGCTTAGTTTCATCCTTTGGACTAGCGAACTACAATGAGCAGTTCTTC.

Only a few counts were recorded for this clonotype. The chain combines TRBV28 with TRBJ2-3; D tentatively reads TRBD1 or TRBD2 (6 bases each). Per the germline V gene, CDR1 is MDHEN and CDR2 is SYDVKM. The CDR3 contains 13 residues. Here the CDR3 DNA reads TGTGCGTGGGGGGCTAGCAAGCCTGGTGGGCAGTATTTT. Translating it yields CAWGASKPGGQYF.

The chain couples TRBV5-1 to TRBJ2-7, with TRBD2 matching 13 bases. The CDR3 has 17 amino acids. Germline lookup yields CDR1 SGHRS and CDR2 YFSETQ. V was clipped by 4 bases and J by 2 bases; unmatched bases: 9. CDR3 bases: TGCGCCAGCAGCGCGGGGACTAGCGGGAAACGACCCTACGAGCAGTACTTC. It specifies CASSAGTSGKRPYEQYF.

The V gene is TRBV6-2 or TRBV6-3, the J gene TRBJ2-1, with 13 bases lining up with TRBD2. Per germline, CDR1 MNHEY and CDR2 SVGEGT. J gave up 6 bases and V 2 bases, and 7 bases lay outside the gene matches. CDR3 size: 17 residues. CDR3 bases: TGTGCCAGCAGTTACCTCGGACTAGCGGGAGAGGGCAATGAGCAGTTCTTC. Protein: CASSYLGLAGEGNEQFF.

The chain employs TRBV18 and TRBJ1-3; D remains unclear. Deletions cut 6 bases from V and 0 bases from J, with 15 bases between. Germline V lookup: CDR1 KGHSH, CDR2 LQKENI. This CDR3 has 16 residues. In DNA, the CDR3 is TGTGCCAGCTCGTCGGCAGGCGAGAGCTCTGGAAACACCATATATTTT. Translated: CASSSAGESSGNTIYF. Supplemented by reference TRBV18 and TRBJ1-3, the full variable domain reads NAGVMQNPRHLVRRRGQEARLRCSPMKGHSHVYWYRQLPEEGLKFMVYLQKENIIDESGMPKERFSAEFPKEGPSILRIQQVVRGDSAAYFCASSSAGESSGNTIYFGEGSWLTVV.

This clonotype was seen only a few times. This CDR3 reads CATSRGLGYNEQFF. As DNA, the CDR3 is TGTGCCACCAGCAGGGGACTAGGCTACAATGAGCAGTTCTTC. The chain uses TRBV15 and TRBJ2-1, with 8 bases identical to TRBD2. The CDR3 is 14 amino acids. The junction had 1 base not matched to a gene; V was cut back by 3 bases and J by 3 bases. Germline V gene lookup returns CDR1 LNHNV and CDR2 YYDKDF (reference sequence).

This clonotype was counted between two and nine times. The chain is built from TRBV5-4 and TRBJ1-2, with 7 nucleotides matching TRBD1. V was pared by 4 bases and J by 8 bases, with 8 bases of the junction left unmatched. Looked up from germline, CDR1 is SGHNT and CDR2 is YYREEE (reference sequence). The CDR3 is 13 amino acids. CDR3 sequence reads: CASSPGQVWGYTF. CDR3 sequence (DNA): TGTGCCAGCAGCCCCGGACAGGTCTGGGGCTACACCTTC. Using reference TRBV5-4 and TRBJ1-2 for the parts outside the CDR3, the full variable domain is ETGVTQSPTHLIKTRGQQVTLRCSSQSGHNTVSWYQQALGQGPQFIFQYYREEENGRGNFPPRFSGLQFPNYSSELNVNALELDDSALYLCASSPGQVWGYTFGSGTRLTVV.

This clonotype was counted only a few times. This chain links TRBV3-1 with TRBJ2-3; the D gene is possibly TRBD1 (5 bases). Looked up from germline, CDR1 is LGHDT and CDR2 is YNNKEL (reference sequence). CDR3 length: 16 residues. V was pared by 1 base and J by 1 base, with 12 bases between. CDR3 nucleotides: TGTGCCAGCAGCCAAGGAAGTGGCAGGGGCACAGATACGCAGTATTTT. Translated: CASSQGSGRGTDTQYF.

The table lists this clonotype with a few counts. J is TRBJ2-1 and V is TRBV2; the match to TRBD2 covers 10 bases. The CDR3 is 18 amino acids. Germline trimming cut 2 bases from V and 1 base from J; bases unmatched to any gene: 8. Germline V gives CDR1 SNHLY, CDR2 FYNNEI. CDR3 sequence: CASSERLAGAGSYNEQFF. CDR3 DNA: TGTGCCAGCAGTGAAAGGCTAGCGGGAGCGGGGTCCTACAATGAGCAGTTCTTC.

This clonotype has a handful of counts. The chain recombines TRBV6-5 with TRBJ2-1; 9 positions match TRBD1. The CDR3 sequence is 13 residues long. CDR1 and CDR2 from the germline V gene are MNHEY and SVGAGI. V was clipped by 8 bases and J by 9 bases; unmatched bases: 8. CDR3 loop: CASGRDREVEQFF. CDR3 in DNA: TGTGCCAGCGGCCGGGACAGGGAGGTTGAGCAGTTCTTC.